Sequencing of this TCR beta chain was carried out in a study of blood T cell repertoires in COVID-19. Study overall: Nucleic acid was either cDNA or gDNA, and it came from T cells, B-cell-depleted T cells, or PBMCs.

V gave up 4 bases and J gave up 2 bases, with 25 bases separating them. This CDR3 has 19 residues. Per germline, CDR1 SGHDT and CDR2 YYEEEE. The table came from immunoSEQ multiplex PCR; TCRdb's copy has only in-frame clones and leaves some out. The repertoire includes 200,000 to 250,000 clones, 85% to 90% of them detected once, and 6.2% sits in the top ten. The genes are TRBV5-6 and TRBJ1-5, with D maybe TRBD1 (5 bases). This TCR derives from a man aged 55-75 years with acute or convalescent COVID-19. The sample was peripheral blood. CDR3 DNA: TGTGCCAGCAGCCGTTTAGGCGGGACCGATTTAGGGGGCAATCAGCCCCAGCATTTT. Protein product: CASSRLGGTDLGGNQPQHF.